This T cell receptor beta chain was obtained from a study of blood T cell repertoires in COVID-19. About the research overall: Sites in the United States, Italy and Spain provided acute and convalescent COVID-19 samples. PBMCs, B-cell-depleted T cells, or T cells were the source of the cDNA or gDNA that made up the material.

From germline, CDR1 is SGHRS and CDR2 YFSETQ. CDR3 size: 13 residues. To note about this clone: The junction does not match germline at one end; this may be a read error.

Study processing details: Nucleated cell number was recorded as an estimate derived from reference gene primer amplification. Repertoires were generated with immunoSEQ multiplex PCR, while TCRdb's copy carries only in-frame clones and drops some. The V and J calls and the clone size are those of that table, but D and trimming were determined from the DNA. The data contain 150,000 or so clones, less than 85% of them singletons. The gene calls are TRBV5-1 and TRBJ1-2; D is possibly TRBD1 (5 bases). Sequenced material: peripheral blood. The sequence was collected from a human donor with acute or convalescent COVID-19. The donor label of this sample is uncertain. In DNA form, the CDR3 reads TGCGCCAGCACCTTGTCAGGGAAGAATGGCTACACCTTC. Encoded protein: CASTLSGKNGYTF. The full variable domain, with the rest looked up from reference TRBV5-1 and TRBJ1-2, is KAGVTQTPRYLIKTRGQQVTLSCSPISGHRSVSWYQQTPGQGLQFLFEYFSETQRNKGNFPGRFSGRQFSNSRSEMNVSTLELGDSALYLCASTLSGKNGYTFGSGTRLTVV.